This T cell receptor beta chain was recorded in a study of T cell repertoires in cytomegalovirus infection. On the study more broadly: Public TCR beta signatures were indicative of both CMV infection and a matching HLA type.

One entry per CDR3 protein, called by TCRdb with MiXCR from the reads. The data contain around 740,000 distinct CDR3 sequences, about 40% of them singletons. Germline V gives CDR1 LNHNV, CDR2 YYDKDF (reference sequence). Trimming removed 3 bases from V and 0 bases from J, with 8 bases in between. There are 15 residues in the CDR3. Sequencing was carried out using PBMCs. This TCR came from a human donor in good health (CMV status not recorded). Some clones in this sample may be carry-over from other donors' samples. V and J are TRBV15 and TRBJ2-2; TRBD2 might be the D (5 bases). CDR3 DNA sequence: TGTGCCACCAGCAGTCCCGGGACGAACACCGGGGAGCTGTTTTTT. Amino acid sequence: CATSSPGTNTGELFF.